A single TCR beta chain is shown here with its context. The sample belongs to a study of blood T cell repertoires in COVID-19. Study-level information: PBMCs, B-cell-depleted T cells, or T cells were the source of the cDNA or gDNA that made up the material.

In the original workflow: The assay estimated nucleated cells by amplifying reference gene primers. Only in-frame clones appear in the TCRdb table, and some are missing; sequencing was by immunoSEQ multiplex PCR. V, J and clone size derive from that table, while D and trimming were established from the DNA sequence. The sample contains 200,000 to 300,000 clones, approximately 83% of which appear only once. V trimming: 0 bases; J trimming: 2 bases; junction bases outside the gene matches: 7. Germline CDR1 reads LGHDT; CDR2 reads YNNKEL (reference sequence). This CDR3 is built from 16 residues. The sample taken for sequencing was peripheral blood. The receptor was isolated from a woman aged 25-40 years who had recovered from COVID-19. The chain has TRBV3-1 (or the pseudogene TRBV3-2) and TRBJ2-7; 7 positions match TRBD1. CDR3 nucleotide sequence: TGTGCCAGCAGCCAAGATCTGGTGACAGGGACCTACGAGCAGTACTTC. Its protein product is CASSQDLVTGTYEQYF.